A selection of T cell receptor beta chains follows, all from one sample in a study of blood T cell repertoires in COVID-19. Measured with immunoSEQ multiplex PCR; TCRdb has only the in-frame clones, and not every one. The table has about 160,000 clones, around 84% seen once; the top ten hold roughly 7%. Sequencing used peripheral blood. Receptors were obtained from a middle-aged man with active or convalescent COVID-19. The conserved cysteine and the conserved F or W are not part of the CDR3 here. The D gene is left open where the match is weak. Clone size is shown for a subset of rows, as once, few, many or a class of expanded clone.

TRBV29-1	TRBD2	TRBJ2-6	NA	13	SVRGGLFGANVLT
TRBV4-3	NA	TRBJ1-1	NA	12	ASSQDQLNTEAF
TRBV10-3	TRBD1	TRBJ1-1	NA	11	AIKGQLNTEAF
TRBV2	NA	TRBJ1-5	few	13	ASSEQGNANQPQH
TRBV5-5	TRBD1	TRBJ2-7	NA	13	ASSPQGKWVYEQY
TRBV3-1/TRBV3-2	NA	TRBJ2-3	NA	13	ASSQDPGTSDTQY
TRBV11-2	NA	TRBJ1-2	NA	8	ASRGNGYT
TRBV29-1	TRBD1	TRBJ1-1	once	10	SPGGRGTEAF
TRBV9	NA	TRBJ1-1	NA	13	ASSVATDMNTEAF
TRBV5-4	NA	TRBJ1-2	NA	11	ASSLAGDYGYT
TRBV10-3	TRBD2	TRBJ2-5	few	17	AISESLVRTSGSQETQY
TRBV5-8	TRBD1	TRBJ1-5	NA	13	ASSTPGQGYQPQH
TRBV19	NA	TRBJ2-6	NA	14	ASSIESGSGANVLT
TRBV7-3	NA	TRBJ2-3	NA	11	ASSPQWADTQY
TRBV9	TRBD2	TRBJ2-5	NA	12	ASSVSSGGETQY
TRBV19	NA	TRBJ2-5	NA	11	ASSIQAQETQY
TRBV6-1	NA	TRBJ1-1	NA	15	ASSGGRWTIMNTEAF
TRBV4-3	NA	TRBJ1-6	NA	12	ASSQGRGISPLH
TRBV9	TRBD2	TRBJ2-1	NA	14	ASSVVGGSSYNEQF
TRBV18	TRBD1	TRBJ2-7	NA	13	ASSPKTGTLHEQY
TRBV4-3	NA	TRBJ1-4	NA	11	ASSQVPGEKLF
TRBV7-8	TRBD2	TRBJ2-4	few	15	ASSLNPAGGSKNIQY
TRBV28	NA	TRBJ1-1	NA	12	ASSFYQVNTEAF
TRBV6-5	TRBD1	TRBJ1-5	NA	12	ASSSQGASQPQH
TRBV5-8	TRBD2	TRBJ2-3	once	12	ASVSGVSTDTQY
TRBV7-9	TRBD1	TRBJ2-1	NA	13	ASRRDRGIVNEQF
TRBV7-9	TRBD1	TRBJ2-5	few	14	ASNGDRGANQETQY
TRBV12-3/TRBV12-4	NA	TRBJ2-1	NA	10	ASSLGEREQF
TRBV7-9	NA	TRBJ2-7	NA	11	ATTTVTVYEQY
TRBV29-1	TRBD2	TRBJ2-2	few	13	SGTTSGGNTGELF
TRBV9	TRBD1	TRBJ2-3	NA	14	ASSATTGALGDTQY
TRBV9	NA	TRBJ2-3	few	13	ASSVVSGTTDTQY
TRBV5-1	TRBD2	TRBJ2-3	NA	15	ASSAGLAGATADTQY
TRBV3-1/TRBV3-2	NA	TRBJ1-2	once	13	ASSQDGQDNYGYT
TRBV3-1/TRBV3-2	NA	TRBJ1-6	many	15	ASSQGGISSYNSPLH
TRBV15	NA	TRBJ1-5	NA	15	ATSRGPGLGSNQPQH
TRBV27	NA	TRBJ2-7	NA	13	ASSLSSGVGYEQY
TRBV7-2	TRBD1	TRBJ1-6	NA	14	ASSLASGTGGAPLH
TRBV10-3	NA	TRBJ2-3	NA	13	AITPRGSPADTQY
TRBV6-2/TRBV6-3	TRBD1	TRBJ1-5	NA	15	ASSYIRTGGDFQPQH
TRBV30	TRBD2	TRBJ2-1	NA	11	AWILAGYNEQF
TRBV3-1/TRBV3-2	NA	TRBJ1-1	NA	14	ASSPRLVRVNTEAF
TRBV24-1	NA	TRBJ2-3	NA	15	ATSEPSAGTSTDTQY
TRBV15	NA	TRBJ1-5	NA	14	ATSSSDSYSNQPQH
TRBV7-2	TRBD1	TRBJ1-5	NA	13	ASSSQTGLNQPQH
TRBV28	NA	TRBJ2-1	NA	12	ASSGAGSYNEQF
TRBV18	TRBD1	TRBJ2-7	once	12	ASSRGTGDYEQY
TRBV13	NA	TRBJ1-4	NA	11	ASSSPGSRKLF
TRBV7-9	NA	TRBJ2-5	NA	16	ASRPPIGQLKDKETQY
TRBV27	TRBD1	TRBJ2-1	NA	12	ASSWTGTTGEQF